This entry describes one T cell receptor beta chain. Researchers ran the PCR with 60 Vbeta and 13 Jbeta primers. Produced via immunoSEQ multiplex PCR; TCRdb's table is partial and in-frame only. Among roughly 60,000 clones listed, 75% to 85% were seen once. This entry belongs to a study of cytomegalovirus exposure and HLA in healthy donors. From germline, CDR1 is SGHAT and CDR2 FQNNGV. This CDR3 has 14 residues. Trimming took 6 bases from V and 5 from J, leaving 16 bases between them. The gene calls are TRBV11-2 and TRBJ1-2, with TRBD1 as a possible D gene (6 bases). This receptor was obtained from a female donor in good health and CMV-seronegative. Sequencing input: PBMCs. The CDR3 DNA reads TGTGCCAGCAGTTTCAGCCTCACAGGGTATGGCTACACCTTC. Protein: CASSFSLTGYGYTF.